This T cell receptor beta chain stems from a study of T cell repertoires in cytomegalovirus infection. Study summary: Public TCR beta signatures provided an indication of both CMV infection and a matching HLA type. The study, taken as a whole, reports: Clonotype analysis showed dominance of the ex vivo response by HLA-C-restricted CMV-specific TCR beta clonotypes.

This clonotype was seen a handful of times. Antigen specificity is unknown. The CDR3 runs 15 residues. V was pared by 1 base and J by 4 bases, with 5 bases of the junction left unmatched. Germline V gives CDR1 LNHDA, CDR2 SQIVND (reference sequence). TCRdb re-analysed the reads in MiXCR, keeping a single row per CDR3 protein. This repertoire shows 250,000 or so distinct CDR3 sequences, around 15% found once; its top ten account for around 43%. Sequenced material: CD8+ T cells from PBMCs. The TCR sequence derives from a human donor in good health (CMV status not recorded). Some clones in this sample may be carry-over from other donors' samples. V and J are TRBV19 and TRBJ2-5; 8 positions agree with TRBD2. CDR3 sequence: CASSIGLSGGETQYF. In DNA form, the CDR3 reads TGTGCCAGTAGTATAGGACTGAGCGGGGGAGAGACCCAGTACTTC.